This TCR beta chain was observed in a study of cytomegalovirus exposure and HLA in healthy donors. As for the study in general: Clustering assigned 81% of the approximately 370 genotyped donors to the Caucasian-associated ancestry cluster.

The PCR had 60 Vbeta and 13 Jbeta primers. The assay was immunoSEQ multiplex PCR, and TCRdb's table has in-frame clones only and misses some. The table lists about 78,000 clones. Germline trimming cut 1 base from V and 7 bases from J; bases unmatched to any gene: 4. This CDR3 has 15 residues. Germline CDR1 reads MNHNS; CDR2 reads SASEGT. This receptor was obtained from a female donor in good health and CMV-seropositive. Sequencing was carried out using PBMCs. V and J are TRBV6-1 and TRBJ1-6, with 7 bases fitting TRBD1. CDR3 bases: TGTGCCAGCAGTGAAGGACAGGGACACAATTCACCCCTCCACTTT. It specifies CASSEGQGHNSPLHF.